The 14 T cell receptor beta chains below were found in one sample sequenced in a study of cytomegalovirus exposure and HLA in healthy donors. The PCR ran on 60 Vbeta and 13 Jbeta primers. TCRdb keeps only in-frame clones here, not all; method: immunoSEQ multiplex PCR. The table lists 96,000 or so clones, under 85% of them singletons. What was sequenced was PBMCs. These receptors all stem from a female donor in good health and CMV-seropositive.

J is TRBJ2-7 and V is TRBV2; the match to TRBD1 covers 8 bases. This CDR3 spans 16 amino acids. V trimming: 6 bases; J trimming: 0 bases; junction bases outside the gene matches: 10. Germline V gene data show CDR1 as SNHLY and CDR2 as FYNNEI. CDR3: CASRARQGASSYEQYF. The CDR3 region has the DNA TGTGCCAGCAGGGCCCGTCAGGGGGCCAGCTCCTACGAGCAGTACTTC.

V usage is TRBV5-6 and J usage is TRBJ1-5; weak D call: TRBD1 (5 bases). This CDR3 has 16 amino acids. The V gene lost 2 bases and the J gene lost 4 bases, with 16 bases spanning the gap. The germline V gene has CDR1 SGHDT and CDR2 YYEEEE. The CDR3 nucleotides read TGTGCCAGCAGCTTTGGCGGGGGGAGGGTTAATCAGCCCCAGCATTTT. This codes for CASSFGGGRVNQPQHF. Looking up the rest from reference TRBV5-6 and TRBJ1-5 gives the full variable domain: DAGVTQSPTHLIKTRGQQVTLRCSPKSGHDTVSWYQQALGQGPQFIFQYYEEEERQRGNFPDRFSGHQFPNYSSELNVNALLLGDSALYLCASSFGGGRVNQPQHFGDGTRLSIL.

J is TRBJ2-5 and V is TRBV10-3; weak D call: TRBD1 (6 bases). In germline, CDR1 is ENHRY, CDR2 SYGVKD. V lost 3 bases and J lost 1, with 12 bases in between. The CDR3 spans 15 residues. CDR3 in DNA: TGTGCCATCAGTGAAGGCGCAGGGGTCCAAGAGACCCAGTACTTC. Amino acid sequence: CAISEGAGVQETQYF.

This clone has more than one count but fewer than ten. The chain recombines TRBV5-1 with TRBJ2-5; D remains unclear. The CDR3 runs 13 residues. Trimming cost V 1 base and J 1 base, with 5 bases left between them. In germline, CDR1 is SGHRS, CDR2 YFSETQ. In DNA form, the CDR3 reads TGCGCCAGCAGCTTGTCGGGCCAAGAGACCCAGTACTTC. This gives the protein CASSLSGQETQYF.

The V call is TRBV7-2, the J call TRBJ2-2, with D tentatively TRBD1 (5 bases). CDR3 size: 13 residues. CDR1 and CDR2 from the germline V gene are SGHTA and FQGNSA. Trimming removed 0 bases from V and 6 bases from J, with 5 bases in between. The CDR3 protein is CASSLAQAGELFF. The CDR3 DNA reads TGTGCCAGCAGCTTAGCACAGGCCGGGGAGCTGTTTTTT.

The V and J genes are TRBV11-3 and TRBJ2-7; 7 bases align to TRBD1. This CDR3 is built from 15 residues. Per the germline V gene, CDR1 is SGHNT and CDR2 is YENEEA. Unmatched junction bases numbered 7, after V lost 2 bases and J lost 3 bases. CDR3 DNA: TGTGCCAGCAGCTTATTTGGGACAGAAAACTACGAGCAGTACTTC. This gives the protein CASSLFGTENYEQYF.

This chain uses TRBV29-1 with TRBJ1-1; D possibly corresponds to TRBD1 (5 bases). The CDR3 is made up of 14 amino acids. Germline-derived CDR1 and CDR2 are SQVTM and ANQGSEA. Deletions cut 4 bases from V and 0 bases from J, with 12 bases between. This CDR3 is CSVGRGNMNTEAFF. In nucleotides, the CDR3 is TGCAGCGTTGGGCGGGGGAACATGAACACTGAAGCTTTCTTT. Supplemented by reference TRBV29-1 and TRBJ1-1, the full variable domain reads SAVISQKPSRDICQRGTSLTIQCQVDSQVTMMFWYRQQPGQSLTLIATANQGSEATYESGFVIDKFPISRPNLTFSTLTVSNMSPEDSSIYLCSVGRGNMNTEAFFGQGTRLTVV.

In its sample, this clone was seen a few times. The chain couples TRBV21-1 to TRBJ2-1; the D call TRBD2 from the table was never checked on the DNA. TRBV21-1 constitutes a pseudogene. The CDR3 loop spans 17 amino acids. The CDR3 coding sequence is TGTGCCAGCAGCAAGGAGGCTGTAGCGGGAGGACGAGATGAGCAGTTCTTC. Translated: CASSKEAVAGGRDEQFF.

The gene calls are TRBV7-2 and TRBJ2-3; possible D gene TRBD2, 6 bases. The CDR3 length is 15 residues. Germline assignment: CDR1 SGHTA and CDR2 FQGNSA. V lost 8 bases, J lost 0 bases, and 15 bases lay in between. The CDR3 DNA follows: TGTGCCAGCTCCGGTCCGGGGACTAGCACAGATACGCAGTATTTT. It is translated as CASSGPGTSTDTQYF.

The chain has TRBV30 and TRBJ2-1; TRBD2 agrees at 11 bases. The CDR3 runs to 16 residues. Germline CDR1 GTSNPN, CDR2 SVGIG (reference sequence). V lost 0 bases and J lost 10; bases outside the gene matches: 11. The CDR3 nucleotides are TGTGCCTGGAGTGTAGGAGGACTAGCGGGCTTTAGAGAGCAGTTCTTC. Translated, it gives CAWSVGGLAGFREQFF.

The chain couples TRBV6-4 to TRBJ2-1; TRBD2 aligns across 11 bases. This CDR3 has 15 amino acids. Germline loops: CDR1 MRHNA, CDR2 SNTAGT. V trimming: 2 bases; J trimming: 6 bases; junction bases outside the gene matches: 3. CDR3 protein: CASSDGTSGPNEQFF. The DNA for the CDR3 is TGTGCCAGCAGTGACGGGACTAGCGGTCCCAATGAGCAGTTCTTC.

This clone appeared a few times. This rearrangement joins TRBV9 to TRBJ1-2, with D maybe TRBD1 (6 bases). This CDR3 spans 14 amino acids. In germline, CDR1 is SGDLS, CDR2 YYNGEE. This chain's CDR3 is CVDDPRDTYYGYTF. As DNA, the CDR3 is TGTGTAGACGACCCCCGGGACACATACTATGGCTACACCTTC.

The V gene is TRBV4-2, the J gene TRBJ1-1; tentatively, D is TRBD1 (6 bases). This CDR3 comprises 16 residues. Per the germline V gene, CDR1 is LGHNA and CDR2 is YNFKEQ. V was shortened by 4 bases and J by 2 bases, with 17 bases between the two germline ends. The CDR3 is CASSLKAGTTNTEAFF. The CDR3 DNA sequence: TGTGCCAGCAGCCTTAAAGCCGGGACAACTAACACTGAAGCTTTCTTT.

This chain links TRBV25-1 with TRBJ2-7, with 9 bases aligning to TRBD1. The CDR3 is 14 amino acids. V dropped 6 bases and J dropped 3; count of bases not matched to a gene: 6. Germline-derived CDR1 and CDR2 are MGHDK and SYGVNS. The CDR3 loop reads CASSPGQGNYEQYF. The CDR3 coding sequence is TGTGCCAGCAGCCCGGGACAGGGTAACTACGAGCAGTACTTC.